This T cell receptor (beta chain) was identified in a study of post-analysis software for immune sequencing data. This clonotype was seen a few times. Its antigen is not identified. J was trimmed by 7 bases and V by 1 base; bases with no gene match: 12. Germline V gene sequence: CDR1 SQVTM, CDR2 ANQGSEA. CDR3 size: 16 residues. The authors incorporated unique molecular identifiers into the TCR beta cDNA libraries. Via MiXCR, TCRdb re-called the PCR reads, giving one row per CDR3 protein. The table includes about 770,000 distinct CDR3 sequences, around 42% detected once. Study-wide findings and caveats: In patients, roughly five TRBV segments were more frequent than in controls, with TRBV5-6, TRBV5-1 and TRBV20-1 among them.

This chain joins TRBV29-1 and TRBJ2-1, with 8 bases lining up with TRBD1. The clonotype originates from a girl aged 5-17 years with multiple sclerosis. Material: blood. The CDR3 protein is CSVEARLRGRTNEQFF. For the CDR3, the DNA is TGCAGCGTTGAAGCTCGACTCAGGGGGCGCACGAATGAGCAGTTCTTC.